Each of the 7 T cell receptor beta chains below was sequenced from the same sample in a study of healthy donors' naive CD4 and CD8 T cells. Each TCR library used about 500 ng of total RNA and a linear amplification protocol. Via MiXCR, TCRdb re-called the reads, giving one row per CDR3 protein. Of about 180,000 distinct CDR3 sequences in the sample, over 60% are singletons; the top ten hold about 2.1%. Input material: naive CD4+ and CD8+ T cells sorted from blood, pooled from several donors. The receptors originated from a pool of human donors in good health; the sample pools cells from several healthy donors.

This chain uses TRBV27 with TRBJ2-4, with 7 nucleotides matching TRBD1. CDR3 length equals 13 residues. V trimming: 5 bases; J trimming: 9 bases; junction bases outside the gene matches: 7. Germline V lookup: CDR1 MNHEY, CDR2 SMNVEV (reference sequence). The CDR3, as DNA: TGTGCCAGCAGTCGGACAGGTGGGGTCATTCAGTACTTC. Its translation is CASSRTGGVIQYF.

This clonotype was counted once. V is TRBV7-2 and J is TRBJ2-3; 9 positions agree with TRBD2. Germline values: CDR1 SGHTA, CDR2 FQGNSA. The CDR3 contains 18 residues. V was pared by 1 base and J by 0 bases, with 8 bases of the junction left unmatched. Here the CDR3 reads CASSLVPTSGLSTDTQYF. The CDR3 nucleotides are TGTGCCAGCAGCTTAGTCCCGACTAGCGGACTCAGCACAGATACGCAGTATTTT.

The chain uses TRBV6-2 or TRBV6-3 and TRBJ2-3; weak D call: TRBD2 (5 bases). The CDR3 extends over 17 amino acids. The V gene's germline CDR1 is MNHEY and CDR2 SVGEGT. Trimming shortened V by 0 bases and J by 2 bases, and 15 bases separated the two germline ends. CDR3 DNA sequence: TGTGCCAGCAGTTACTCGAGAATCGAGGGAGACACAGATACGCAGTATTTT. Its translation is CASSYSRIEGDTDTQYF.

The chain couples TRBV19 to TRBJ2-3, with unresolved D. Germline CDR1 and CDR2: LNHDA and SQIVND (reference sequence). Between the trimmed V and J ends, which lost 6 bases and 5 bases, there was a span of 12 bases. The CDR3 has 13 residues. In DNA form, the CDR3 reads TGTGCCAGTAGGTCTCGTACCGGAGATACGCAGTATTTT. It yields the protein CASRSRTGDTQYF.

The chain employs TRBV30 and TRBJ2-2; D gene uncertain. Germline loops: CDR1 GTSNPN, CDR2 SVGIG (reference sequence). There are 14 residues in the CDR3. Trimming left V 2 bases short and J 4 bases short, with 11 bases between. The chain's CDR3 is CAWSQEWATGELFF. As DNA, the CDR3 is TGTGCCTGGAGTCAAGAATGGGCCACCGGGGAGCTGTTTTTT. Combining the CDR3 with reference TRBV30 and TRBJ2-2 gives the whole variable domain SQTIHQWPATLVQPVGSPLSLECTVEGTSNPNLYWYRQAAGRGLQLLFYSVGIGQISSEVPQNLSASRPQDRQFILSSKKLLLSDSGFYLCAWSQEWATGELFFGEGSRLTVL.

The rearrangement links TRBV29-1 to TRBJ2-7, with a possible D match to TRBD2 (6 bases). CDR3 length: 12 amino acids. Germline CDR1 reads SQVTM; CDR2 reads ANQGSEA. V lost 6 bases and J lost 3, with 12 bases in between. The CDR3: CSVLRENYEQYF. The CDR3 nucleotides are TGCAGCGTCCTCCGGGAGAACTACGAGCAGTACTTC.

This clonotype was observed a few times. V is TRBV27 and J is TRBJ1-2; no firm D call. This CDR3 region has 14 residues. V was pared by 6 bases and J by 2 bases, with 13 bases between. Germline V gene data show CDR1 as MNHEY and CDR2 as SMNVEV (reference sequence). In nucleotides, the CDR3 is TGTGCCAGCAGCCCCTGGGGTTCCAACTATGGCTACACCTTC. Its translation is CASSPWGSNYGYTF.